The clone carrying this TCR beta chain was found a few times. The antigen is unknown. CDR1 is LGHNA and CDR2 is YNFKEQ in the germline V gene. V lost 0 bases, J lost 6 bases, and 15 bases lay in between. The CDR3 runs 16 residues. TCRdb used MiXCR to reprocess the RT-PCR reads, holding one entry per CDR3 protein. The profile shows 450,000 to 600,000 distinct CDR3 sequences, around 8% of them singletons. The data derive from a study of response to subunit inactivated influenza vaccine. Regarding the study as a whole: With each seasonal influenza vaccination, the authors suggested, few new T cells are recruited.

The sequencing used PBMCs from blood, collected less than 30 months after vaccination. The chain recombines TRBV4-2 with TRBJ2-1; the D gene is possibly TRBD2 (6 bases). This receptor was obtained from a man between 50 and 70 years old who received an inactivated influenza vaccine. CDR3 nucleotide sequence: TGTGCCAGCAGCCAAGATTGGGGTCCTAGCGCCAATGAGCAGTTCTTC. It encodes CASSQDWGPSANEQFF.